The 18 T cell receptor beta chains below all came from one sample that was sequenced in a study of regulatory T cells in long-lasting Graves disease. Time point: newly diagnosed GD, antithyroid drugs for less than 3 months. From PBMCs, RNA was extracted and then used to make the TCR library. Building of the TCR beta libraries involved iRepertoire HTBI primers and Arm-PCR of CDR3 regions. TCRdb reprocessed the multiplex PCR reads with MiXCR, giving one entry per CDR3 protein. The sample includes about 430,000 distinct CDR3 sequences, roughly 15% of them seen just once. The same specimen was also included in a second study, on T cells in Graves' hyperthyroidism and ophthalmopathy.

Material: peripheral blood mononuclear cells (PBMCs), obtained at new diagnosis, from a patient treated with antithyroid drugs. The receptors here all came from a woman in her thirties or forties with Graves disease.

Many counts were recorded for this clonotype. V and J are TRBV28 and TRBJ1-5; unclear D gene. V was cut by 5 bases and J by 0 bases, with 11 bases left in between. This CDR3 has 15 amino acids. Germline CDR1 is MDHEN and CDR2 is SYDVKM. The CDR3 here is CASSSTENSNQPQHF. CDR3 bases: TGTGCCAGCAGTAGTACGGAAAATAGCAATCAGCCCCAGCATTTT.

This clonotype was detected ten times or more. The rearrangement links TRBV2 to TRBJ2-1; D gene unclear. CDR1 and CDR2 (germline): SNHLY, FYNNEI. The CDR3 loop spans 14 amino acids. V was shortened by 2 bases and J by 8 bases, with 13 bases between the two germline ends. The CDR3, as DNA: TGTGCCAGCAGTGAACGGGCTGCTTGGGATGAGCAGTTCTTC. Amino acid sequence: CASSERAAWDEQFF.

In regard to this clonotype: A much more abundant neighbour one base away suggests this may be a read error. This rearrangement joins TRBV18 to TRBJ1-2; D might be TRBD1 (6 bases). The CDR3 is 13 amino acids. Germline CDR1 is KGHSH and CDR2 is LQKENI. The V and J ends lost 2 bases and 8 bases respectively, with 12 bases between them. The CDR3 region has the DNA TGTGCCAGCTCACCAGACAGGTGGGAAGGCTACACCTTC. Amino acid sequence: CASSPDRWEGYTF.

This clonotype was recorded many times. The chain combines TRBV11-3 with TRBJ2-7; TRBD2 agrees at 14 bases. Trimming cost V 5 bases and J 1 base; bases outside gene matches: 7. CDR3 length equals 17 residues. The germline CDR1 and CDR2 sequences are SGHNT and YENEEA. CDR3 DNA: TGTGCCAGCAGCAATCCCGGGACTAGCGGGAGATCCTACGAGCAGTACTTC. This codes for CASSNPGTSGRSYEQYF.

This clonotype was observed at least ten times. The rearrangement joins TRBV2 to TRBJ2-1; D not certain. V was clipped by 1 base and J by 7 bases, with 26 bases between them. Germline V gene lookup returns CDR1 SNHLY and CDR2 FYNNEI. The CDR3 runs to 19 residues. The CDR3: CASSEGGFRIPSVGNEQFF. The CDR3 DNA follows: TGTGCCAGCAGTGAAGGGGGTTTCCGAATCCCGTCAGTAGGTAATGAGCAGTTCTTC.

This chain uses TRBV12-5 with TRBJ2-3, with unresolved D. The CDR3 loop spans 12 amino acids. V was cut by 5 bases and J by 7 bases, with 10 bases left in between. Germline V gene data show CDR1 as LGHNT and CDR2 as FRNRAP. The CDR3 bases are TGTGCTAGTGGTCTCCACCCGAATACGCAGTATTTT. Encoded protein: CASGLHPNTQYF.

This clonotype was picked up many times. The rearrangement joins TRBV7-2 to TRBJ2-7, with D maybe TRBD2 (7 bases). The germline V gene has CDR1 SGHTA and CDR2 FQGNSA. The CDR3 is 17 residues long. The V and J ends lost 1 base and 0 bases respectively, with 16 bases between them. The CDR3 nucleotides are TGTGCCAGCAGCTTAGGCGGGCTAGCGGACAGCTCCTACGAGCAGTACTTC. Translated: CASSLGGLADSSYEQYF.

This clonotype was seen ten or more times. CDR3 in DNA: TGTGCCAGTAGTATAGAGTCAGGTTACTACAATGAGCAGTTCTTC. This gives the protein CASSIESGYYNEQFF. The chain couples TRBV19 to TRBJ2-1; D gene uncertain. This CDR3 spans 15 amino acids. Between the trimmed V and J ends, which lost 0 bases and 3 bases, there was a span of 9 bases. The germline CDR1 and CDR2 sequences are LNHDA and SQIVND (reference sequence). Combining the CDR3 with reference TRBV19 and TRBJ2-1 gives the whole variable domain DGGITQSPKYLFRKEGQNVTLSCEQNLNHDAMYWYRQDPGQGLRLIYYSQIVNDFQKGDIAEGYSVSREKKESFPLTVTSAQKNPTAFYLCASSIESGYYNEQFFGPGTRLTVL.

This clonotype was seen repeatedly, ten times or more. The V call is TRBV28, the J call TRBJ2-7; 8 bases agree with TRBD1. The CDR3 is made up of 13 amino acids. CDR1 MDHEN and CDR2 SYDVKM come from the germline V gene. V gave up 6 bases and J gave up 7 bases; unmatched junction bases: 8. CDR3 residues: CASSETGEGEQYF. The CDR3 DNA sequence: TGTGCCAGCAGCGAGACAGGGGAAGGGGAGCAGTACTTC.

As regards this clonotype: Since a much larger clone is just one base distant, this may be a read error. The genes are TRBV12-3 or TRBV12-4 and TRBJ1-1, with 8 nucleotides matching TRBD1. The CDR3 spans 13 residues. Losses at the gene ends were 11 bases for V and 6 bases for J; bases not matched to a gene: 11. CDR3 nucleotide sequence: TGTGCCGGCAACGGACAGGGCCTTTCTGAAGCTTTCTTT. Residues: CAGNGQGLSEAFF.

This clonotype has a count of ten or more. The rearrangement links TRBV12-3 or TRBV12-4 to TRBJ2-1, with 7 bases aligning to TRBD2. CDR3 length: 11 residues. V shed 6 bases and J 10 bases; nucleotides not matched to a gene: 3. CDR3 residues: CASRAREEQFF. In DNA form, the CDR3 reads TGTGCCAGCAGGGCGCGGGAGGAGCAGTTCTTC.

This clonotype was detected many times. The chain recombines TRBV11-2 with TRBJ2-2; D not resolved. Trimming pared 3 bases from V and 4 bases from J, leaving 9 bases between. Germline V gene data show CDR1 as SGHAT and CDR2 as FQNNGV. The CDR3 has 14 amino acids. The chain's CDR3 is CASSFGIGTGELFF. The CDR3 DNA is TGTGCCAGCAGCTTTGGCATCGGCACCGGGGAGCTGTTTTTT. Drawing the rest from reference TRBV11-2 and TRBJ2-2, the complete variable domain is EAGVAQSPRYKIIEKRQSVAFWCNPISGHATLYWYQQILGQGPKLLIQFQNNGVVDDSQLPKDRFSAERLKGVDSTLKIQPAKLEDSAVYLCASSFGIGTGELFFGEGSRLTVL.

The V and J genes are TRBV28 and TRBJ1-2, with D tentatively TRBD1 (5 bases). There are 15 residues in the CDR3. Germline V gene lookup returns CDR1 MDHEN and CDR2 SYDVKM. V gave up 2 bases and J gave up 4 bases, with 14 bases separating them. This chain's CDR3 is CASSLIGGWGYGYTF. The CDR3, as DNA: TGTGCCAGCAGTTTAATTGGGGGGTGGGGCTATGGCTACACCTTC.

Worth noting for this clonotype: A much more abundant neighbour one base away suggests this may be a read error. The chain combines TRBV18 with TRBJ2-4; tentative D call: TRBD1 (6 bases). The CDR3 spans 15 residues. From germline, CDR1 is KGHSH and CDR2 LQKENI. The V gene lost 2 bases and the J gene lost 13 bases, with 21 bases spanning the gap. The CDR3 region is CASSPEGGDVGEQYF. DNA of the CDR3: TGTGCCAGCTCACCAGAAGGGGGAGATGTAGGGGAGCAGTACTTC.

In this sample, this clonotype turned up many times. J is TRBJ2-2 and V is TRBV19; tentatively, D is TRBD2 (6 bases). Looked up from germline, CDR1 is LNHDA and CDR2 is SQIVND (reference sequence). Trimming took off 6 bases at V and 1 base at J, with 12 bases between the two ends. This CDR3 is 15 amino acids long. The CDR3: CASREGNRNTGELFF. CDR3 nucleotide sequence: TGTGCCAGTAGGGAGGGAAATCGGAACACCGGGGAGCTGTTTTTT. Full variable domain (remainder filled in from reference TRBV19 and TRBJ2-2): DGGITQSPKYLFRKEGQNVTLSCEQNLNHDAMYWYRQDPGQGLRLIYYSQIVNDFQKGDIAEGYSVSREKKESFPLTVTSAQKNPTAFYLCASREGNRNTGELFFGEGSRLTVL.

Ten or more counts support this clonotype. The V and J genes are TRBV28 and TRBJ2-7; weak D call: TRBD1 (6 bases). CDR1 MDHEN and CDR2 SYDVKM come from the germline V gene. V shed 5 bases and J shed 5 bases, with 19 bases lying between them. This CDR3 has 15 amino acids. This chain's CDR3 is CASSPNLRAGDEQYF. The CDR3, as DNA: TGTGCCAGCAGTCCCAACCTCCGGGCAGGGGACGAGCAGTACTTC.

This clonotype was seen repeatedly, ten times or more. The chain carries TRBV14 and TRBJ2-1, with TRBD1 as a possible D gene (5 bases). The CDR3 runs 14 residues. The V gene lost 0 bases and the J gene lost 5 bases, with 8 bases spanning the gap. Germline CDR1 SGHDN, CDR2 FVKESK. The CDR3 DNA reads TGTGCCAGCAGCCAAGATTGGGGCGACAATGAGCAGTTCTTC. Encoded protein: CASSQDWGDNEQFF.

This clonotype was seen a few times. The chain links TRBV28 to TRBJ2-3; the match to TRBD2 covers 7 bases. The CDR3 totals 17 residues. J lost 1 base, V lost 6 bases, and 13 bases had no gene match. Germline V gives CDR1 MDHEN, CDR2 SYDVKM. CDR3 in DNA: TGTGCCAGCAGGCTAATAGGGACTACTCTTGGCACAGATACGCAGTATTTT. The encoded protein is CASRLIGTTLGTDTQYF.